The 27 T cell receptor beta chains in this list originate from one sample, sequenced in a study of HIV-infected patients and healthy controls. No cell fractionation was done, so the repertoire covers all unsorted peripheral blood T cells. Reverse transcription used 450 to 550 ng RNA and constant-region primers for alpha and beta. Alpha and beta chain libraries were made separately by chain-specific third strand synthesis with multiplexing indices. Each CDR3 protein gets one entry after TCRdb re-called the 5' RACE reads with MiXCR. The sample carries a few thousand distinct CDR3 sequences, under 25% recorded once. The starting material was blood, obtained before antiretroviral therapy. The receptor source for this set is an adult with HIV infection.

The chain joins TRBV19 to TRBJ2-1; perhaps TRBD2 as D (6 bases). Trimming removed 5 bases from V and 7 bases from J, with 21 bases in between. There are 16 residues in the CDR3. The germline V gene has CDR1 LNHDA and CDR2 SQIVND (reference sequence). CDR3: CASSPSRGLARNEQFF. As DNA, the CDR3 is TGTGCCAGTAGTCCCTCAAGAGGGCTAGCGAGGAATGAGCAGTTCTTC.

The rearrangement links TRBV19 to TRBJ1-5, with 8 bases matching TRBD1. V shed 7 bases and J 3 bases; nucleotides not matched to a gene: 8. The CDR3 is 15 residues long. The germline gives CDR1 LNHDA, CDR2 SQIVND (reference sequence). The CDR3 DNA reads as TGTGCCAGTATCCCACGACAGGGGACCAATCAGCCCCAGCATTTT. Its translation: CASIPRQGTNQPQHF.

This clonotype was counted at least ten times. The chain recombines TRBV5-8 with TRBJ1-5; no clear D gene. This CDR3 comprises 12 residues. CDR1 SGHTS and CDR2 YDEGEE come from the germline V gene. With 5 bases removed from V and 3 bases from J, the gap between germline ends came to 6 bases. CDR3 sequence: CASSFHNQPQHF. The CDR3 DNA follows: TGTGCCAGCAGTTTCCACAATCAGCCCCAGCATTTT. The full variable domain, with the rest looked up from reference TRBV5-8 and TRBJ1-5, is EAGVTQSPTHLIKTRGQQATLRCSPISGHTSVYWYQQALGLGLQFLLWYDEGEERNRGNFPPRFSGRQFPNYSSELNVNALELEDSALYLCASSFHNQPQHFGDGTRLSIL.

This clonotype was counted many times. The chain uses TRBV28 and TRBJ1-5; D ambiguous. With 0 bases removed from V and 5 bases from J, the gap between germline ends came to 5 bases. This CDR3 is 13 amino acids long. Germline values: CDR1 MDHEN, CDR2 SYDVKM. This CDR3 reads CASSLWWDQPQHF. CDR3 in DNA: TGTGCCAGCAGTTTATGGTGGGATCAGCCCCAGCATTTT.

Concerning this clonotype: A single base separates this from a much larger clone, so it may be a read error. This chain uses TRBV20-1 with TRBJ2-5; D perhaps matches TRBD1 (6 bases). Trimming took 1 base from V and 5 from J, leaving 20 bases between them. This CDR3 has 16 amino acids. Germline loops: CDR1 DFQATT, CDR2 SNEGSKA (reference sequence). In DNA form, the CDR3 reads TGCAGTGCTAGAGGAAAGGGCGTGGGGGCTAGCGAGACCCAGTACTTC. Translating it yields CSARGKGVGASETQYF.

The V and J genes are TRBV2 and TRBJ2-5; 9 bases are a match to TRBD2. The CDR3 consists of 14 residues. V was pared by 2 bases and J by 4 bases, with 2 bases of the junction left unmatched. The germline V gene encodes CDR1 SNHLY and CDR2 FYNNEI. The CDR3 loop is CASSELAGIETQYF. CDR3 coding DNA: TGTGCCAGCAGTGAACTAGCGGGGATAGAGACCCAGTACTTC.

This chain uses TRBV12-3 or TRBV12-4 with TRBJ2-3, with TRBD1 as a possible D gene (6 bases). The length of the CDR3 is 16 residues. V was shortened by 5 bases and J by 5 bases, with 20 bases between the two germline ends. The CDR3 coding sequence is TGTGCCAGCAGTCCCGCCCTGGGACACCCAGGAGATACGCAGTATTTT. This sequence encodes CASSPALGHPGDTQYF.

This clonotype is labeled as medium-sized (0.01 to 0.1%). CDR3 bases: TGTGCCAGCAGTTTTAGGGGCGCACCTAATGAAAAACTGTTTTTT. Its translation is CASSFRGAPNEKLFF. The chain carries TRBV12-3 or TRBV12-4 and TRBJ1-4; TRBD1 might be the D (5 bases). The germline V and J ends were trimmed by 3 bases and 3 bases, with 11 bases remaining between them. The CDR3 runs 15 residues.

The table lists this clonotype with many counts. The chain carries TRBV7-2 and TRBJ2-7; 7 nucleotides line up with TRBD1. The V gene end was trimmed by 2 bases and the J gene end by 2 bases; junction bases not matched to a gene: 3. There are 14 residues in the CDR3. The germline CDR1 and CDR2 sequences are SGHTA and FQGNSA. CDR3 bases: TGTGCCAGCAGCTTATCAGGGACAGCCTACGAGCAGTACTTC. This encodes CASSLSGTAYEQYF.

The table lists this clonotype with many counts. This chain connects TRBV6-5 to TRBJ2-4, with TRBD1 identical over 8 bases. Trimming took 3 bases from V and 6 from J; bases not matched to a gene: 7. The CDR3 has 15 residues. Germline values: CDR1 MNHEY, CDR2 SVGAGI. The CDR3 reads CASSYARGLGNIQYF. CDR3 DNA sequence: TGTGCCAGCAGTTATGCCAGGGGGCTCGGAAACATTCAGTACTTC.

The sample holds many counts of this clonotype. V and J are TRBV12-3 or TRBV12-4 and TRBJ2-1; TRBD2 matches 8 bases. Unmatched junction bases numbered 8, after V lost 6 bases and J lost 1 base. CDR3 length equals 16 residues. For the CDR3, the DNA is TGTGCCAGCAGACCCACCGGGACTAGTTCCTACAATGAGCAGTTCTTC. Translation: CASRPTGTSSYNEQFF.

V gene TRBV7-4 combines with J gene TRBJ1-1; D is perhaps TRBD1 (6 bases). The germline gives CDR1 SGHVT, CDR2 SQSDAQ. The length of the CDR3 is 13 residues. Trimming cost V 4 bases and J 12 bases, with 18 bases left between them. Written as DNA, the CDR3 is TGTGCCAGCAGCTCCAGGACAGATGAAGAATCTTTCTTT. Its translation is CASSSRTDEESFF.

By its share, this clonotype is medium-sized. V gene TRBV4-2 combines with J gene TRBJ2-3; D tentatively fits TRBD1 or TRBD2 (6 bases each). V was clipped by 0 bases and J by 0 bases, with 16 bases between them. The length of the CDR3 is 18 residues. The germline V gene encodes CDR1 LGHNA and CDR2 YNFKEQ. The CDR3 DNA sequence: TGTGCCAGCAGCCAAGACCCCCACAGGGAGGAGAGCACAGATACGCAGTATTTT. It encodes CASSQDPHREESTDTQYF.

This clonotype was seen a single time. Given a much more abundant clone one base away, this may be a read error. The chain uses TRBV7-8 and TRBJ2-2, with D uncertain. This CDR3 has 17 residues. CDR1 is SGHVS and CDR2 is FQNEAQ in the germline V gene. For the CDR3, the DNA is TGTGACAGCAGCTCATCTGGAGTAAAGGGGAACACCGGGGAGCTGTTTTTT. Its translation: CDSSSSGVKGNTGELFF.

This clonotype was counted at least ten times. This sequence joins TRBV6-5 and TRBJ2-7; 7 nucleotides align to TRBD2. The germline V gene encodes CDR1 MNHEY and CDR2 SVGAGI. J was trimmed by 4 bases and V by 6 bases; bases with no gene match: 12. The CDR3 loop spans 15 amino acids. The CDR3 region has the DNA TGTGCCAGCAGCCTACTACTAGCGCCGAATTACGAGCAGTACTTC. It codes for CASSLLLAPNYEQYF.

This clonotype has a count of ten or more. CDR3 DNA sequence: TGCGCCAGCAGCCAAGGCCGGGGACAGGGGTTTATAAATGAAAAACTGTTTTTT. Its protein product is CASSQGRGQGFINEKLFF. The chain recombines TRBV4-3 with TRBJ1-4, with 10 bases that match TRBD1. Losses at the gene ends were 1 base for V and 5 bases for J; bases not matched to a gene: 10. The CDR3 runs to 18 residues. Germline values: CDR1 LGHNA, CDR2 YSLEER.

Judged by abundance, this clonotype is medium-sized. J is TRBJ1-2 and V is TRBV28; 9 bases match TRBD1. The V gene end was trimmed by 2 bases and the J gene end by 3 bases; junction bases not matched to a gene: 4. The germline V gene has CDR1 MDHEN and CDR2 SYDVKM. This CDR3 spans 15 amino acids. DNA of the CDR3: TGTGCCAGCAGTTTAGAGGGACAGGGATACTATGGCTACACCTTC. Translated, it gives CASSLEGQGYYGYTF.

The chain uses TRBV10-3 and TRBJ2-3; 16 nucleotides line up with TRBD2. The CDR3 extends over 18 amino acids. V shed 5 bases, J shed 3 bases, and the junction held 8 bases outside the gene matches. CDR1 and CDR2 from the germline V gene are ENHRY and SYGVKD. The CDR3 sequence is CAISPGTSGGASTDTQYF. The CDR3 DNA sequence: TGTGCCATCAGTCCCGGGACTAGCGGGGGGGCCAGTACAGATACGCAGTATTTT.

By share, this clonotype ranks as medium-sized. V gene TRBV2 combines with J gene TRBJ1-2; D is unresolved. The CDR3 runs 13 residues. The germline gives CDR1 SNHLY, CDR2 FYNNEI. Trimming shortened V by 3 bases and J by 2 bases, and 7 bases separated the two germline ends. The CDR3 spells CASSDQENYGYTF. The CDR3 region has the DNA TGTGCCAGCAGTGACCAGGAGAACTATGGCTACACCTTC.

J is TRBJ2-3 and V is TRBV20-1; the D is unclear. In germline, CDR1 is DFQATT, CDR2 SNEGSKA (reference sequence). V was shortened by 2 bases and J by 8 bases, with 8 bases between the two germline ends. This CDR3 contains 11 residues. CDR3 sequence reads: CSARMALTQYF. CDR3 DNA sequence: TGCAGTGCTAGAATGGCCCTTACGCAGTATTTT.

This clonotype was observed at least ten times. The genes are TRBV7-3 and TRBJ1-5, with TRBD1 as a possible D gene (6 bases). Germline CDR1 is SGHTA and CDR2 is FQGTGA. There are 14 residues in the CDR3. V lost 3 bases to trimming and J lost 7 bases, with 13 bases between them. CDR3 nucleotide sequence: TGTGCCAGCAGCTTTGGGGGGGCCGGCCAGCCCCAGCATTTT. Translating gives CASSFGGAGQPQHF.

The chain has TRBV28 and TRBJ2-3; D call uncertain. Germline V CDR1 and CDR2: MDHEN, SYDVKM. V lost 4 bases and J 4 bases, leaving 9 bases between the germline ends. The CDR3 runs to 13 residues. The DNA of the CDR3 is TGTGCCAGCAGTTCCTATACTGCAGATACGCAGTATTTT. Amino acid sequence: CASSSYTADTQYF.

By share, this clonotype counts as medium-sized. The genes are TRBV2 and TRBJ1-5, with 8 bases identical to TRBD1. CDR1 SNHLY and CDR2 FYNNEI come from the germline V gene. This CDR3 has 15 residues. V lost 2 bases to trimming and J lost 2 bases; unmatched junction nucleotides: 2. CDR3 bases: TGTGCCAGCAGTGAAATGGGACAGGGCAATCAGCCCCAGCATTTT. Protein sequence: CASSEMGQGNQPQHF.

The chain uses TRBV28 and TRBJ2-3; the D gene could be TRBD1 or TRBD2 (5 bases each). CDR3 size: 14 residues. Germline CDR1 and CDR2: MDHEN and SYDVKM. V lost 7 bases and J 8 bases, leaving 19 bases between the germline ends. This CDR3 is CASTNGGFGGTQYF. The CDR3 DNA reads as TGTGCCAGCACTAATGGTGGTTTTGGGGGTACGCAGTATTTT.

This chain uses TRBV28 with TRBJ1-5, with a tentative D call TRBD1 (5 bases). Trimming took 4 bases from V and 2 from J, leaving 9 bases between them. CDR1 MDHEN and CDR2 SYDVKM come from the germline V gene. The CDR3 contains 14 residues. The CDR3 DNA reads as TGTGCCAGCAGTTCCCCGACAGGCAATCAGCCCCAGCATTTT. As protein: CASSSPTGNQPQHF.

The chain couples TRBV20-1 to TRBJ2-1; 7 nucleotides agree with TRBD1. The CDR3 covers 14 residues. CDR1 DFQATT and CDR2 SNEGSKA come from the germline V gene (reference sequence). Trimming at V came to 1 base and at J to 4 bases, leaving 4 bases not matched to a gene. The CDR3 DNA follows: TGCAGTGCTAGAGCCGGGACAGTTTACAATGAGCAGTTCTTC. Residues: CSARAGTVYNEQFF.

Sample share makes this clonotype medium-sized. The rearrangement links TRBV7-8 to TRBJ2-1, with TRBD1 as a possible D gene (5 bases). Trimming left V 0 bases short and J 8 bases short, with 11 bases between. The germline gives CDR1 SGHVS, CDR2 FQNEAQ. CDR3 length: 14 residues. The CDR3 protein is CASSLADSAHEQFF. The CDR3 nucleotides read TGTGCCAGCAGCTTAGCCGACAGCGCTCATGAGCAGTTCTTC.